This T cell receptor beta chain was sequenced in a study of blood T cell repertoires in COVID-19. The CDR3 loop spans 16 amino acids. V lost 0 bases and J 0 bases, leaving 10 bases between the germline ends. Germline values: CDR1 SGDLS, CDR2 YYNGEE. Assay: immunoSEQ multiplex PCR; the TCRdb copy retains only in-frame clones and omits some. The sample includes some 65,000 clones, over 75% of them seen just once. The TCR comes from a human donor in a cohort sampled during active COVID-19. The V gene is TRBV9, the J gene TRBJ1-3; D ambiguous. Sequences were obtained from peripheral blood. The CDR3, as DNA: TGTGCCAGCAGCGTAGGGCTGGGGAGCTCTGGAAACACCATATATTTT. It codes for CASSVGLGSSGNTIYF.